These T cell receptor beta chains were read from a single sample in a study of T-cell reconstitution after alpha-beta-depleted transplantation in children. TCRdb called the PCR reads again in MiXCR, with one record for every CDR3 protein. The profile shows 490,000 or so distinct CDR3 sequences, about 12% of them singletons. The specimen comprised PBMCs from the stem cell graft donor, sampled from the stem cell graft. The origin of the receptors is a human donor who donated a stem cell graft to a child with combined immunodeficiency. The CDR3 runs from the conserved cysteine through the conserved F or W. A D gene is named only where the DNA matches it firmly. Only some rows state a clone size, as once, few, many or a class for expanded clones.

many	NA	TRBV10-3	TRBJ2-1	TGTGCCATCAGTGACTTGGGGTCTGAGCAGTTCTTC	CAISDLGSEQFF
few	NA	TRBV28	TRBJ2-1	TGTGCCAGCAGTCGAGCGGCTCCCGGGACACACAATGAGCAGTTCTTC	CASSRAAPGTHNEQFF
NA	NA	TRBV12-3/TRBV12-4	TRBJ1-1	TGTGCCAGCACCATCGGACCGGATCGGAGGGGCACTGAAGCTTTCTTT	CASTIGPDRRGTEAFF
many	NA	TRBV11-1	TRBJ2-4	TGTGCCAGCAGCTTACAGGGAGGACTAAACATTCAGTACTTC	CASSLQGGLNIQYF
few	NA	TRBV2	TRBJ2-7	TGTGCCAGCAGTGAGGAGCCAGGGAATTACGAGCAGTACTTC	CASSEEPGNYEQYF
few	NA	TRBV27	TRBJ2-7	TGTGCCAGCAGGAACCTGTACGAGCAGTACTTC	CASRNLYEQYF
few	NA	TRBV10-3	TRBJ2-7	TGTGCCATCTCCGGACAGATCTACGAGCAGTACTTC	CAISGQIYEQYF
few	TRBD2	TRBV27	TRBJ2-4	TGTGCCAGCAGTCCTTCTAGCGGGGTGGTCAAAAACATTCAGTACTTC	CASSPSSGVVKNIQYF
many	NA	TRBV12-3/TRBV12-4	TRBJ2-2	TGTGCCAGCAGTTTAAGAGCGGGGAACACCGGGGAGCTGTTTTTT	CASSLRAGNTGELFF
many	TRBD2	TRBV20-1	TRBJ2-3	TGCAGTGCTGGGGAGCGGGGGAAAACAGATACGCAGTATTTT	CSAGERGKTDTQYF
NA	TRBD2	TRBV12-3/TRBV12-4	TRBJ2-3	TGTGCCAGCAGTTTTTATCCAGCGGGAGACCCAGATACGCAGTATTTT	CASSFYPAGDPDTQYF
NA	TRBD1	TRBV30	TRBJ2-7	TGTGCCTGGGCAAGGGGGCTCTACGAGCAGTACTTC	CAWARGLYEQYF
NA	TRBD2	TRBV20-1	TRBJ2-7	TGCAGTGCCCGGACTAGCGGTTACGAGCAGTACTTC	CSARTSGYEQYF
few	NA	TRBV20-1	TRBJ2-3	TGCAGTGCTAGTGACCGAAGCACAGATACGCAGTATTTT	CSASDRSTDTQYF
many	TRBD2	TRBV7-8	TRBJ2-1	TGTGCCAGCAGGGGGTCTAGCGGGGACTACAATGAGCAGTTCTTC	CASRGSSGDYNEQFF
few	TRBD2	TRBV20-1	TRBJ2-7	TGCAGTGCTAGGGGGGCACTAGCGGGATACCTGTCCTACGAGCAGTACTTC	CSARGALAGYLSYEQYF
NA	TRBD1	TRBV6-1	TRBJ2-1	TGTGCCAGCACCCCTTGGGACAGGGGAACGAATGAGCAGTTCTTC	CASTPWDRGTNEQFF
many	NA	TRBV12-3/TRBV12-4	TRBJ2-5	TGTGCCAGCAGTTTAAAGTATCAGGTTCGAGAGACCCAGTACTTC	CASSLKYQVRETQYF